Included here is one T cell receptor beta chain sequence, with context. These data originate in a study of blood T cell repertoires in COVID-19. Germline lookup yields CDR1 LNHDA and CDR2 SQIVND (reference sequence). The V end was cut by 8 bases, the J end by 8 bases, with 19 bases between. The CDR3 has 15 amino acids. Assay used: immunoSEQ multiplex PCR; TCRdb lists only in-frame clones, some missing. The sample has fewer than 600,000 clones; more than 75% are singletons. The chain is built from TRBV19 and TRBJ1-6, with D possibly TRBD1 on 5 matching bases. Sequenced material: PBMCs or T cells enriched from blood (not recorded which). The receptor's source is a woman aged 40 to 50 who had recovered from COVID-19. The CDR3 spells CASARRTSGDSPLHF. CDR3 DNA sequence: TGTGCCAGTGCCCGCCGGACAAGCGGGGATTCACCCCTCCACTTT.